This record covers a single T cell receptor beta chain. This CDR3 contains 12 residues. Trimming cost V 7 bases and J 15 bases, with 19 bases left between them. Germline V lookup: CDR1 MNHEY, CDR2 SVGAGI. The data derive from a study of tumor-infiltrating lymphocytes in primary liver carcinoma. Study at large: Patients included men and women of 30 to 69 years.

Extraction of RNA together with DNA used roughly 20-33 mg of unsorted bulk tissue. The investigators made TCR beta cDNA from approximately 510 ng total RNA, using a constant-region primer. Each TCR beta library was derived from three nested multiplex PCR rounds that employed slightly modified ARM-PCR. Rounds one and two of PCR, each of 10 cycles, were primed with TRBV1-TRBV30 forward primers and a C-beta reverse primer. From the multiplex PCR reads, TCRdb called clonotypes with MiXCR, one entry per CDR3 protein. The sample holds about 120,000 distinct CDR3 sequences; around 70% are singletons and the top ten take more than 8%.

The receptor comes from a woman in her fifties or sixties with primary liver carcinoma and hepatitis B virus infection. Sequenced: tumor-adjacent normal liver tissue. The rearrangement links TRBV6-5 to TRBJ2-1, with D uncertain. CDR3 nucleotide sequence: TGTGCCAGCACCGGACGCTCAGGAGAGTGGTTCTTC. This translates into CASTGRSGEWFF.